This TCR beta chain was recovered during a study of OX40 agonist ivuxolimab in advanced cancers. Trimming removed 0 bases from V and 0 bases from J, with 5 bases in between. The CDR3 is 13 amino acids. The V gene's germline CDR1 is GTSNPN and CDR2 SVGIG (reference sequence). Only in-frame clones appear in the TCRdb table, and some are missing; sequencing was by immunoSEQ multiplex PCR. The sample holds around 36,000 clones, 79% seen once. Concerning this clone: The sample contains more than one DNA sequence encoding this CDR3.

The TCR was taken from an adult with an advanced solid tumor such as melanoma, head and neck, liver or kidney cancer. This sample comprised CD4+ or CD8+ T cells sorted from blood, obtained in a trial of the OX40 agonist ivuxolimab. The V call is TRBV30, the J call TRBJ1-1; D call uncertain. This CDR3 is CAWSVALNTEAFF. The CDR3, as DNA: TGTGCCTGGAGTGTGGCATTGAACACTGAAGCTTTCTTT.